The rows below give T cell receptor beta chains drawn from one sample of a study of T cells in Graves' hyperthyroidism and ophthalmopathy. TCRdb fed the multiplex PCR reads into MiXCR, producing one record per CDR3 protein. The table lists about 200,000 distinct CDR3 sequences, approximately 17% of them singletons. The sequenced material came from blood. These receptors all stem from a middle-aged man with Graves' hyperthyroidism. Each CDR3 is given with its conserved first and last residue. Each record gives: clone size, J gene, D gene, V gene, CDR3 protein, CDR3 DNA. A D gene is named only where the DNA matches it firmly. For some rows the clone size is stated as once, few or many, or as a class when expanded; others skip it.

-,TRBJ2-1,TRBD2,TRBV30,CAWTTWVSGTNEQFF,TGTGCCTGGACAACGTGGGTGAGCGGGACCAATGAGCAGTTCTTC
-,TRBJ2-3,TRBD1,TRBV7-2,CASSLGTGHTDTQYF,TGTGCCAGCAGCTTAGGGACAGGGCACACAGATACGCAGTATTTT
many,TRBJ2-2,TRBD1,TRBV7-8,CASSPSRTGGNTGELFF,TGTGCCAGCAGCCCTAGTCGGACAGGGGGGAACACCGGGGAGCTGTTTTTT
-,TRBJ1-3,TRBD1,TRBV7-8,CASSPWTGGPSGNTIYF,TGTGCCAGCAGCCCTTGGACAGGGGGCCCTTCTGGAAACACCATATATTTT
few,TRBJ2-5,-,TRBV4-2,CASSPGGTQETQYF,TGTGCCAGCAGCCCCGGCGGTACCCAAGAGACCCAGTACTTC
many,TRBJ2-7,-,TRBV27,CASSSGERVGEQYF,TGTGCCAGCAGCTCCGGTGAGAGGGTGGGCGAGCAGTACTTC
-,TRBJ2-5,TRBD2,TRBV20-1,CSAGTGTSGRKPRETQYF,TGCAGTGCAGGAACCGGGACTAGCGGGAGGAAGCCCCGGGAGACCCAGTACTTC
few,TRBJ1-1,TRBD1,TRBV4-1,CASSQPLDRVWTEAFF,TGCGCCAGCAGCCAACCCCTAGACAGGGTGTGGACTGAAGCTTTCTTT
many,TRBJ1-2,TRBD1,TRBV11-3,CASSFEGRGGGDNYGYTF,TGTGCCAGCAGCTTCGAGGGGCGGGGAGGGGGCGACAACTATGGCTACACCTTC
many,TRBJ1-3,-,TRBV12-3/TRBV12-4,CASSLGSRNTIYF,TGTGCCAGCAGTTTGGGTTCCAGAAACACCATATATTTT
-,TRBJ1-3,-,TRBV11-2,CASSLGAIRTIYF,TGTGCCAGCAGCTTAGGGGCTATCAGGACCATATATTTT
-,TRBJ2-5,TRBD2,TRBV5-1,CASSLALLAEVETQYF,TGCGCCAGCAGCTTGGCCTTGCTAGCGGAAGTGGAGACCCAGTACTTC
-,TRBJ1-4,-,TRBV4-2,CASSQFLNEKLFF,TGTGCCAGCAGCCAATTTCTTAATGAAAAACTGTTTTTT
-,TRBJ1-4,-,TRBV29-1,CSVQKGNEKLFF,TGCAGCGTACAGAAGGGTAATGAAAAACTGTTTTTT
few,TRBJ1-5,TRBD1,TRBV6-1,CASSAGGRQPQHF,TGTGCCAGCAGTGCAGGGGGCCGACAGCCCCAGCATTTT
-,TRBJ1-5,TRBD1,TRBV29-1,CSAGQGVNQPQHF,TGCAGCGCTGGACAGGGGGTCAATCAGCCCCAGCATTTT
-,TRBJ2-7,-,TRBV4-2,CASSQVGRGGHEQYF,TGTGCCAGCAGCCAAGTGGGCCGGGGCGGTCACGAGCAGTACTTC
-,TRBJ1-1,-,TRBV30,CAWSVQGWPLGTEAFF,TGTGCCTGGAGTGTACAAGGGTGGCCCTTGGGCACTGAAGCTTTCTTT
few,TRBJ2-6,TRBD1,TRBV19,CASSIFRGQSGANVLTF,TGTGCCAGTAGTATTTTCAGGGGGCAATCTGGGGCCAACGTCCTGACTTTC
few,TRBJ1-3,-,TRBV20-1,CSARDQNSGNTIYF,TGCAGTGCTAGAGATCAGAACTCTGGAAACACCATATATTTT
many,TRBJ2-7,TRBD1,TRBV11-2,CASSYYRDRAAEQYF,TGTGCCAGCAGCTACTACCGGGACAGGGCGGCCGAGCAGTACTTC
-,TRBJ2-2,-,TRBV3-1,CASSYGTGELFF,TGTGCCAGTAGTTATGGGACAGGGGAGCTGTTTTTT
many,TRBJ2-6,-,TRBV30,CAWSVHRLNSGANVLTF,TGTGCCTGGAGTGTACATCGGCTTAACTCTGGGGCCAACGTCCTGACTTTC
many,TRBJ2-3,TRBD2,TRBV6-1,CASGRLAGNTDTQYF,TGTGCCAGCGGAAGACTAGCGGGGAACACAGATACGCAGTATTTT
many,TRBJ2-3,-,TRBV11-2,CASRNPGHSTDTQYF,TGTGCCAGCAGGAACCCGGGACACAGCACAGATACGCAGTATTTT
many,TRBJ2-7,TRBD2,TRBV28,CASIQGGLAGGTHPGYEQYF,TGTGCCAGCATCCAAGGGGGACTAGCGGGAGGAACTCATCCGGGCTACGAGCAGTACTTC
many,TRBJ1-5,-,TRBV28,CASSLLGANQPQHF,TGTGCCAGCAGTTTGCTGGGGGCTAATCAGCCCCAGCATTTT
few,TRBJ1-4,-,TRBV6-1,CASSELGGANEKLFF,TGTGCCAGCAGCGAGTTGGGAGGTGCTAATGAAAAACTGTTTTTT
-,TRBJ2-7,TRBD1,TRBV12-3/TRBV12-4,CASSDRVYEQYF,TGTGCCAGCTCGGACAGGGTCTACGAGCAGTACTTC
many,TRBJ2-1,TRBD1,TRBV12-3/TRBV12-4,CASSGSSGTGGRYEQFF,TGTGCCAGCAGTGGAAGCTCCGGGACAGGGGGCCGCTATGAGCAGTTCTTC
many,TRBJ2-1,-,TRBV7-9,CASSLSGGYEQFF,TGTGCCAGCAGCTTATCTGGCGGCTATGAGCAGTTCTTC
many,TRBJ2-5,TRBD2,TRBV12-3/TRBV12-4,CASSLGASGSETQYF,TGTGCCAGCAGTTTGGGGGCTAGCGGGAGTGAGACCCAGTACTTC
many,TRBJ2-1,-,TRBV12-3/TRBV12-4,CASSFGRDNEQFF,TGTGCCAGCAGTTTCGGAAGGGACAATGAGCAGTTCTTC
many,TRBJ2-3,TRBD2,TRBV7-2,CASSLEAGETDTQYF,TGTGCCAGCAGCTTAGAGGCGGGAGAAACAGATACGCAGTATTTT
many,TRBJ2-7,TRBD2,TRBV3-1,CASSQARSLAGSYEQYF,TGTGCCAGCAGCCAAGCTAGGAGTCTAGCGGGCTCCTACGAGCAGTACTTC
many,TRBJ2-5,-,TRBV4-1,CASSLTGQGLETQYF,TGCGCCAGCAGCCTAACGGGCCAGGGACTTGAGACCCAGTACTTC
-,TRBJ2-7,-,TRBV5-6,CASSETGTGTYEQYF,TGTGCCAGCAGCGAGACCGGGACGGGAACCTACGAGCAGTACTTC
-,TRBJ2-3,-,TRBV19,CASSNSDREQYF,TGTGCCAGTAGTAATAGCGACCGTGAGCAGTATTTT
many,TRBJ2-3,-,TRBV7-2,CASSTQGFTDTQYF,TGTGCCAGCAGCACTCAGGGTTTCACAGATACGCAGTATTTT
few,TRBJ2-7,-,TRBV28,CASSAPGEQYF,TGTGCCAGCAGTGCCCCGGGCGAGCAGTACTTC
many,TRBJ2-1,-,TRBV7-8,CASSLGWRAKVRSYNEQFF,TGTGCCAGCAGCTTAGGATGGCGGGCGAAGGTTCGCTCCTACAATGAGCAGTTCTTC
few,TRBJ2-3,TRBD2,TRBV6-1,CASSEVTGGGTDTQYF,TGTGCCAGCAGTGAAGTAACGGGAGGGGGCACAGATACGCAGTATTTT
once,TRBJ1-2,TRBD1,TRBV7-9,CASSPGTGGFNYGYTF,TGTGCCAGCAGCCCCGGGACAGGGGGCTTTAACTATGGCTACACCTTC
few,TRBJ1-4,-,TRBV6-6,CASSYSPEGEKLFF,TGTGCCAGCAGTTACTCCCCGGAGGGCGAAAAACTGTTTTTT
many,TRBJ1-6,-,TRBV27,CASSSNWGDNSPLHF,TGTGCCAGCAGCTCCAACTGGGGTGATAATTCACCCCTCCACTTT
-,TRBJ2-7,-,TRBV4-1,CASSQDAGGSCEQYF,TGCGCCAGCAGCCAAGATGCAGGGGGGTCCTGCGAGCAGTACTTC
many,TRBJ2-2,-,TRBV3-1,CASSLRTLTGELFF,TGTGCCAGCAGCCTCAGGACTTTAACCGGGGAGCTGTTTTTT
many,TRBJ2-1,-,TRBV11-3,CASSPLRKDPLSNEQFF,TGTGCCAGCAGCCCCCTGCGGAAGGACCCCCTCTCCAATGAGCAGTTCTTC
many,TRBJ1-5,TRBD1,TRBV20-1,CSARRDREAGQPQHF,TGCAGTGCTAGGAGGGACAGGGAAGCCGGTCAGCCCCAGCATTTT
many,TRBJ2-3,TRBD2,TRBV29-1,CSVLGTSGTSSSTDTQYF,TGCAGCGTCCTAGGGACTAGCGGGACCTCCTCCAGCACAGATACGCAGTATTTT
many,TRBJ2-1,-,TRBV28,CASSTMGFSSYNEQFF,TGTGCCAGCAGTACAATGGGATTTAGCTCCTACAATGAGCAGTTCTTC
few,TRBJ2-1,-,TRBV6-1,CASDILNEQFF,TGTGCCAGCGACATCTTGAATGAGCAGTTCTTC
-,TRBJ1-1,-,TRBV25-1,CASSEFGGSNTEAFF,TGTGCCAGCAGTGAATTTGGGGGATCAAACACTGAAGCTTTCTTT
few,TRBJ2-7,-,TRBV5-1,CASSLPGHYEQYF,TGCGCCAGCAGCCTCCCGGGGCACTACGAGCAGTACTTC
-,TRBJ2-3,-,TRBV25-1,CASSGSHSTDTQYF,TGTGCCAGCAGTGGGAGTCATAGCACAGATACGCAGTATTTT
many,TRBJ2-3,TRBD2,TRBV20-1,CSAILAGDGTDTQYF,TGCAGTGCGATACTAGCGGGAGACGGCACAGATACGCAGTATTTT
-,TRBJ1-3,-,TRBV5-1,CASSVSPSESSGNTIYF,TGCGCCAGCAGCGTATCCCCCAGTGAGAGCTCTGGAAACACCATATATTTT
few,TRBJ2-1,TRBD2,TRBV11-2,CASSPGLAGLNSYNEQFF,TGTGCCAGCAGCCCGGGACTAGCGGGGTTGAACTCCTACAATGAGCAGTTCTTC
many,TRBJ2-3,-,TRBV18,CASSPDLTDTQYF,TGTGCCAGCTCACCGGACCTCACAGATACGCAGTATTTT
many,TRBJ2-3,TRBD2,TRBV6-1,CASRAGGTETDTQYF,TGTGCCAGCAGGGCGGGGGGGACAGAGACAGATACGCAGTATTTT